Given below is one T cell receptor (beta chain) in context. Its antigen is not yet known. No qualities accompany the bases; no much larger clone lies one base away. This sample stems from a study of cytomegalovirus exposure and HLA in healthy donors (dated by TCRdb to 2016 to 2017). For the study in its entirety: An earlier analysis of roughly 570 of the donors reported approximately 280 Gb of sequence data and 117 million unique TCR beta sequences obtained from around 190 million T cells. Five DR-DQ haplotypes were treated as single units for association and clustering because of strong linkage in the cohort. An early release that covered some 630 HLA-typed donors contained about 290 gigabases of sequencing data and tens of millions of unique TCR sequences. The study aimed to test whether cataloging public T cell receptors could reveal signatures of past pathogen exposure. Typing coverage differed by locus: A, B, C, DRB1 and DQB1 were typed in about 629-640 donors, DQA1 in about 560, DPA1 in nearly 610, and DPB1 in just under 490. A later analysis re-examined previously published TCR beta repertoires from about 670 donors and added high-resolution HLA genotyping to investigate patterns of TCR occurrence. In a later genetic analysis, genome-wide SNP genotypes for about 60% of the 666 donors were used, and that subset was treated as a discovery cohort. Among over 350 genotyped donors of the cohort, an average of approximately 240,000 unique TCR beta nucleotide sequences were sequenced per donor, roughly a sixth of them non-productive. High-throughput TCR immunosequencing, statistical association of individual TCRs with disease status, and machine learning were combined to predict cytomegalovirus infection status. Donor age, sex, ethnicity and CMV serostatus were compiled together with the repertoire data. Of the 398 genotyped donors, approximately 82% fell in the genetic ancestry cluster associated with self-reported Caucasian donors. In the later analysis, no new phenotypic data were used to find candidate immune exposures; instead, reliance was placed on TCR beta sequences and their occurrence across donors. An earlier analysis of some 500 of the donors applied high-throughput TCR beta sequencing to assess whether each TCR beta V gene segment acted as functional or pseudogenic. In addition to the first cohort of around 670 subjects, a separate validation cohort of some 120 different subjects was used. The study used immunosequencing to profile the T cell repertoires of approximately 650 subjects and linked those repertoires to cytomegalovirus serostatus. Every repertoire in the discovery cohort had been generated on one and the same sequencing platform. HLA typing included class I and class II loci at four-digit resolution. Broad study findings and their caveats: In a later analysis, 16,951 TCR beta sequences were associated with specific HLA alleles at a false discovery rate of 0.05. The presence/absence analyses assumed that sequencing depth was roughly uniform across donors, and that assumption may not be true. An association between a missense DCLRE1C variant and V-gene and J-gene trimming of TCR beta chains was found in a later genetic analysis and replicated in an independent cohort. A cluster of highly shared sequence variants was judged likely to represent a technical artifact of the sequencing pipeline. A further reported finding was that TCR beta sequences accurately predicted the HLA-A and HLA-B alleles for most subjects in the first cohort. In vitro tests confirmed that three of the cytomegalovirus-associated TCR beta chains recognize cytomegalovirus antigens. When HLA alleles, especially DR and DQ, strongly co-occurred, TCR associations were difficult to assign to individual alleles. A later analysis found that TCR association rates varied across HLA loci, with DRB1 alleles showing the most associated TCRs and HLA-C alleles the fewest. A later analysis found that HLA-associated TCR beta chains were more clonally expanded and had lower generation probabilities than equally common non-associated chains. Some IMGT-functional V segments, including TRBV6-2 and TRBV6-3, could not be distinguished by the 87-base-pair reads and were therefore excluded. An earlier analysis of approximately 500 of the donors showed that most TCR beta V segments appeared in productive rearrangements either about 87% or about 30% of the time, which broadly matched IMGT annotations. The classifier was reported to diagnose cytomegalovirus status with high specificity and sensitivity in both the original cohort and the validation cohort. According to the authors, the approach could potentially be generalized to other disease states and immunological phenotypes. The study gave a list of 150 to 200 TCR beta chains associated with cytomegalovirus. HLA typing was unavailable for some donors at each locus, so association tests used only the typed subset. The earlier analysis of some 540 of the donors excluded seventeen rarely observed V segments, including chromosome 9 orphons, because counts were too low. A later analysis reported that several top co-occurrence clusters appeared linked to parvovirus B19, influenza, CMV and Epstein-Barr virus. A later analysis found that most CMV-associated TCR beta chains appeared HLA-restricted, with HLA associations seemingly driven largely by CMV exposure. In a later genetic analysis, fewer N-insertions in productive TCRs were reported among donors in an Asian-associated ancestry cluster than the approximately 710-donor mean. Linkage disequilibrium might explain the correlated functional status among segregating V segments, but an unknown experimental factor could not be excluded. Immune exposure information for the cohort was limited to CMV serostatus. Most TCR sequences were seen in very few donors, while some public TCRs were found in many individuals. This cohort had only TCR beta chains sequenced, and the lack of alpha or paired-chain data limited which features could be detected.

The library relied on the immunoSEQ multiplex PCR assay. A mixture of 60 forward primers for TCR Vbeta segments and 13 reverse primers for TCR Jbeta segments was used in the multiplex PCR. The CDR3 region of rearranged TCR beta genes was amplified from genomic DNA with a multiplex PCR assay. The Illumina HiSeq System was used to sequence the amplified TCR beta libraries as 87-base-pair reads. Per the authors' processing: Across the roughly 640 repertoires, a later analysis counted some 80 million unique TCR beta chains, some 11 million of which were shared by at least two donors. Raw reads were error-corrected and collapsed into unique sequences by a nearest-neighbor algorithm in which closely related sequences were merged to remove PCR and sequencing errors. Alignment of CDR3 sequences to IMGT reference sequences was used to assign V, D and J gene segments. For a sequence to be retained, a match of at least six nucleotides was required to both a V gene segment and a J gene segment. A rearrangement was called productive if the CDR3 had no stop codons and remained in frame with V and J, and every other rearrangement was called non-productive. CDR3 was defined according to IMGT convention as the region running from the second conserved V-encoded cysteine to the conserved J-encoded phenylalanine. The earlier analysis of about 590 of the donors excluded sequences that lacked an unambiguous match to a single V gene segment. An earlier analysis of several hundred of the donors called V segments functional above 56.7% productive rearrangements and segregating when the between-donor standard deviation exceeded 5%. To diagnose cytomegalovirus status from the catalog of TCR beta chain sequences, a statistical classification framework was built. In a later analysis, TCR nucleotide sequences were compared against IMGT/GENE-DB human TR gene sequences so that V and J genes could be assigned. Using the TCRdist pipeline, a later analysis assigned CDR3 sequences along with most-parsimonious VDJ recombination scenarios. In a later analysis, each TCR beta chain was defined by its CDR3 amino acid sequence together with its V-gene family, and reads without a unique V-gene family were excluded. As a way to deal with suspected cross-contamination and a sequencing artifact, a later analysis dropped approximately 570 nucleotide sequences that were highly shared and had low generation probability. A later analysis calculated a clonal expansion index for each public chain from normalized within-repertoire ranks of inferred template counts. Generation probabilities in a later analysis came from a VDJ recombination model fitted to out-of-frame rearrangements, and those results were checked against IGoR. A later analysis scored TCR-TCR, TCR-HLA and TCR-CMV co-occurrence with hypergeometric tests, applying a repertoire-size bias correction to TCR pairs. To estimate false discovery rates, a later analysis permuted the HLA or CMV assignments 20 times. In a later analysis, co-occurring TCRs were grouped with DBSCAN, and TCRdist sequence similarity was added when clustering was performed within HLA-allele-positive subsets. Co-occurrence clustering excluded repertoires with fewer than 30,000 or more than 120,000 public chains, plus five with anomalous nucleotide sharing. TCRdb limited this immuneACCESS table to in-frame rearrangements with V and J called. A share of clones is missing; checked studies link under half to unresolved V genes, and the rest is unexplained. V and J calls and clone size are copied from that table; D and trimming were computed from the DNA. The sample table holds about 160,000 clones, of which over 80% were seen once. The ten largest make up roughly 6.3% of the sample.

The cohort consisted of 600 or so healthy bone marrow donors. At the time of sampling, all cohort members were nominally healthy, though unrecorded immune exposures were likely present. The donor tested CMV seropositive, placing the donor among the 250 to 350 seropositive members of the cohort. A peripheral blood sample was collected from each donor, and TCR beta sequencing was performed on peripheral blood mononuclear cells. Genomic DNA extraction from the blood cell samples was performed with the Qiagen DNeasy Blood Extraction Kit. V trim: 6 bases; J trim: 1 base; unmatched bases: 6. CDR1 and CDR2 (SGHRS, YFSETQ) derive from the germline V gene. The CDR3 runs 14 amino acids, cysteine and phenylalanine included. Just CDR3 DNA is preserved here, 42 bases in frame from base 1.

The rearrangement joined TRBV5-1 to TRBJ2-7; TRBD2 agrees with 8 junctional bases. This receptor was obtained from a male donor in good health and CMV-seropositive. Sequenced: PBMCs. The DNA is TGCGCCAGCACCCTCACGGGGGGGTCCTACGAGCAGTACTTC. Translated, it reads CASTLTGGSYEQYF.